Below are 11 T cell receptor beta chains sequenced from a single sample in a study of blood T cell repertoires in COVID-19. Profiling relied on immunoSEQ multiplex PCR, and the TCRdb table lists in-frame clones only, not all of them. The repertoire holds approximately 110,000 clones, around 82% seen once, with about 6.6% in the top ten. The source material was peripheral blood. These receptors were obtained from a woman aged 50 to 60 with acute or convalescent COVID-19.

The chain joins TRBV3-1 (or the pseudogene TRBV3-2) to TRBJ1-3; TRBD1 agrees at 7 bases. CDR3 length: 17 residues. The germline CDR1 and CDR2 sequences are LGHDT and YNNKEL (reference sequence). V lost 2 bases, J lost 0 bases, and 7 bases stayed unmatched. CDR3 in DNA: TGTGCCAGCAGCCAATACGACAGGGCCAGCTCTGGAAACACCATATATTTT. Its protein is CASSQYDRASSGNTIYF.

The chain recombines TRBV9 with TRBJ1-3; weak D call: TRBD1 (5 bases). CDR1 and CDR2 from the germline V gene are SGDLS and YYNGEE. The CDR3 covers 15 residues. The V end was cut by 4 bases, the J end by 3 bases, with 14 bases between. DNA of the CDR3: TGTGCCAGCAGCCCCAGCCAGGGTTTTGGAAACACCATATATTTT. Translation: CASSPSQGFGNTIYF.

The chain is built from TRBV28 and TRBJ2-1; D is unclear. The CDR3 sequence is 12 residues long. Trimming pared 3 bases from V and 6 bases from J, leaving 6 bases between. The germline CDR1 and CDR2 sequences are MDHEN and SYDVKM. CDR3 region: CASSFIPNEQFF. DNA for the CDR3: TGTGCCAGCAGTTTTATCCCCAATGAGCAGTTCTTC.

The V gene is TRBV6-6, the J gene TRBJ1-2; 7 bases are a match to TRBD1. The CDR3 is made up of 15 amino acids. V trimming: 5 bases; J trimming: 5 bases; junction bases outside the gene matches: 11. CDR1 is MNHNY and CDR2 is SVGAGI in the germline V gene (reference sequence). CDR3 bases: TGTGCCAGCAGTCAAGTACCCCTACAGGGGTATGGCTACACCTTC. Residues: CASSQVPLQGYGYTF.

The rearrangement joins TRBV6-6 to TRBJ1-5; 7 bases map to TRBD1. Looked up from germline, CDR1 is MNHNY and CDR2 is SVGAGI (reference sequence). The V gene end was trimmed by 2 bases and the J gene end by 5 bases; junction bases not matched to a gene: 6. There are 15 residues in the CDR3. In nucleotides, the CDR3 is TGTGCCAGCAGTTACCCCAACAGGGGAGATCAGCCCCAGCATTTT. Its translation: CASSYPNRGDQPQHF.

This chain links TRBV12-5 with TRBJ2-3; 10 nucleotides line up with TRBD2. This CDR3 region has 16 residues. V shed 1 base, J shed 4 bases, and the junction held 5 bases outside the gene matches. The germline gives CDR1 LGHNT, CDR2 FRNRAP. The CDR3 sequence: CASGLGSGGAADTQYF. CDR3 sequence (DNA): TGTGCTAGTGGTTTGGGGAGCGGGGGGGCCGCAGATACGCAGTATTTT.

V usage is TRBV3-1 (or the pseudogene TRBV3-2) and J usage is TRBJ1-1; D possibly corresponds to TRBD1 (6 bases). CDR1 is LGHDT and CDR2 is YNNKEL in the germline V gene (reference sequence). The CDR3 is 15 residues long. Deletions cut 4 bases from V and 2 bases from J, with 14 bases between. CDR3 protein: CASSPRTVLNTEAFF. Here the CDR3 DNA reads TGTGCCAGCAGCCCCCGGACAGTTTTAAACACTGAAGCTTTCTTT.

The CDR3 sequence is CASSKAMTENQPQHF. In DNA form, the CDR3 reads TGTGCCAGCAGCAAAGCGATGACAGAAAATCAGCCCCAGCATTTT. The J gene is TRBJ1-5, the V gene TRBV21-1; the D segment call TRBD1 is taken from the table without a DNA check. TRBV21-1 is given as a pseudogene. This CDR3 comprises 15 residues.

The J gene is TRBJ1-2, the V gene TRBV12-3 or TRBV12-4, with a possible D match to TRBD1 (5 bases). The CDR3 contains 13 residues. Trimming removed 1 base at V and 5 bases at J, with 8 bases between. The CDR3 sequence: CASSLGGPYGYTF. CDR3 sequence (DNA): TGTGCCAGCAGTTTAGGGGGCCCTTATGGCTACACCTTC.

The chain joins TRBV28 to TRBJ1-6; D remains ambiguous. Trimming cost V 8 bases and J 0 bases, with 5 bases left between them. Looked up from germline, CDR1 is MDHEN and CDR2 is SYDVKM. This CDR3 comprises 13 residues. The CDR3 loop reads CASGSSYNSPLHF. The CDR3 DNA reads as TGTGCCAGCGGGAGCTCCTATAATTCACCCCTCCACTTT.

The rearrangement uses TRBV27 and TRBJ1-2, with D tentatively TRBD1 (6 bases). V dropped 1 base and J dropped 3 bases, with 18 bases sitting between them. This CDR3 region has 17 residues. The germline gives CDR1 MNHEY, CDR2 SMNVEV (reference sequence). DNA of the CDR3: TGTGCCAGCAGTTTATTTGGACAGCGCCCCTGGGACTATGGCTACACCTTC. It encodes CASSLFGQRPWDYGYTF.